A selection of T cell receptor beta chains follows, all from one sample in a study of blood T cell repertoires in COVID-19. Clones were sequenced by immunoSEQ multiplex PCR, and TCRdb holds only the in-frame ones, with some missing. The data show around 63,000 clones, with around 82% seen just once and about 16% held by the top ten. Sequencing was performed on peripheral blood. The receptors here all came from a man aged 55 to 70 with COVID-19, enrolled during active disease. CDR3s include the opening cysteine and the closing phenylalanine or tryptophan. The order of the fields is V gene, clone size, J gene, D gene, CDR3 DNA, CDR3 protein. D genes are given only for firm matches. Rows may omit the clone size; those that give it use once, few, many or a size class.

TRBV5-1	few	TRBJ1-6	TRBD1	TGCGCCAGCAGCACCCGACAGGGGGCCCCCGGGAAAACCCTCCACTTT	CASSTRQGAPGKTLHF
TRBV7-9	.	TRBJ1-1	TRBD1	TGTGCCAGCAGCTGGACAGGGGAGAACACTGAAGCTTTCTTT	CASSWTGENTEAFF
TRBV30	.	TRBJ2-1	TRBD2	TGTGCCTGGAGTGTACAAAAGGGATTAGCGGGGGGGCCGGGCAATGAGCAGTTCTTC	CAWSVQKGLAGGPGNEQFF
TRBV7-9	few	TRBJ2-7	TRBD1	TGTGCCAGCAAAAGGACAGGGTCCTACGAGCAGTACTTC	CASKRTGSYEQYF
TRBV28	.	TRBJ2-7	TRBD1	TGTGCCAGCAGTTTGCCCGGGACAGGGTTTCACGAGCAGTACTTC	CASSLPGTGFHEQYF
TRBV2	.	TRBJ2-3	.	TGTGCCAGCAGTCTAGAGAGAGTGACCACAGATACGCAGTATTTT	CASSLERVTTDTQYF
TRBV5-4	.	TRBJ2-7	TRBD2	TGTGCCAGCAGCCCGTACTTTCGGGGGGGTGCCTACGAGCAGTACTTC	CASSPYFRGGAYEQYF
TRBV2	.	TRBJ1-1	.	TGTGCCAGCAGCTCCCCCTCACTGGAAGCTTTCTTT	CASSSPSLEAFF
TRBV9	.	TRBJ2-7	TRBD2	TGTGCCAGCAGCGCAAGCCTAGCGGCGGACTACGAGCAGTACTTC	CASSASLAADYEQYF
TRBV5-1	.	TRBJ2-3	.	TGCGCCAGCAGCCCCCCCAGGGAACCCTATACGCAGTATTTT	CASSPPREPYTQYF
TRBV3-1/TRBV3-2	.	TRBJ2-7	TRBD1	TGTGCCAGCAGCCCGAACCCCCTGGGACAGGGGGCGACCTACGAGCAGTACTTC	CASSPNPLGQGATYEQYF
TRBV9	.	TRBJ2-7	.	TGTGCCAGCAGCGTAGCTTCAGGGATAGGCGAGCAGTACTTC	CASSVASGIGEQYF
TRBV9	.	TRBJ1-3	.	TGTGCCAGCAGCGCACTCCAGGGAGGGGACACCATATATTTT	CASSALQGGDTIYF
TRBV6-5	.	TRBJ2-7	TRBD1	TGTGCCAGCAGGTCGGGACAGGGAAACTCGTACGAGCAGTACTTC	CASRSGQGNSYEQYF
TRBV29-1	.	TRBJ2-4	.	TGCAGCGTTCAACCGGGACACGTAGCCAAAAACATTCAGTACTTC	CSVQPGHVAKNIQYF
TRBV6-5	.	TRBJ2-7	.	TGTGCCAGCAGCGGCCACGGGAACTACGAGCAGTACTTC	CASSGHGNYEQYF
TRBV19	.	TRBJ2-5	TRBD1	TGTGCCAGCCAACATACAGGGGGCCGGGAGACCCAGTACTTC	CASQHTGGRETQYF
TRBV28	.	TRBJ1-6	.	TGTGCCAGCACCCACATCCCAGGTTGGTGGGTTTCACCCCTCCACTTT	CASTHIPGWWVSPLHF
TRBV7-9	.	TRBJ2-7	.	TGTGCCAGCAGCTTAGGGCAGGGGAAGACTTACGAGCAGTACTTC	CASSLGQGKTYEQYF
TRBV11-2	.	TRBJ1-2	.	TGTGCCAGCTCATTTCCGGGGGGCTTGGGTGGCTACACCTTC	CASSFPGGLGGYTF
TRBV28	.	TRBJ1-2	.	TGTGCCAGCAGTCTGGACAGCCTCAGGGGCTACACCTTC	CASSLDSLRGYTF
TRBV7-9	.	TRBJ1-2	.	TGTGCCAGCAGCCGTGAGGTTGGGGCAGGGAACTATGGCTACACCTTC	CASSREVGAGNYGYTF
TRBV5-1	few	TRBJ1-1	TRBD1	TGCGCCAGCAGCTTATTACAGGGGACCTCGAACACTGAAGCTTTCTTT	CASSLLQGTSNTEAFF
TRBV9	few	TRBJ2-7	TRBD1	TGTGCCAGCAGCCCACAGGGGGTTGGTGAGCAGTACTTC	CASSPQGVGEQYF
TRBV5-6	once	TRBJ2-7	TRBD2	TGTGCCAGCAGCAGACTAGCGGGAAAAAGCTACGAGCAGTACTTC	CASSRLAGKSYEQYF
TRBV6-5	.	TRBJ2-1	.	TGTGCCAGCAGTTACTCGTCGGCGGACTACTATGAGCAGTTCTTC	CASSYSSADYYEQFF
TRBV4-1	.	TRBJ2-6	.	TGCGCCAGCAGCCAAGAGTCCTCTGGGAGAGGGGCCAACGTCCTGACTTTC	CASSQESSGRGANVLTF
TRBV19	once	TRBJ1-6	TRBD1	TGTGCCAGTAGGGCCATGGACAGGGACCATTCACCCCTCCACTTT	CASRAMDRDHSPLHF
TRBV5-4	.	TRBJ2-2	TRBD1	TGTGCCAGCAGATCGGACAGGGGGCGCGGGGAGCTGTTTTTT	CASRSDRGRGELFF
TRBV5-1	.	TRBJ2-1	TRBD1	TGCGCCAGCAGCTCGGGACAGGGGATCAATGAGCAGTTCTTC	CASSSGQGINEQFF
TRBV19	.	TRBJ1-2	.	TGTCTTAGAGGCGGTTCTAACTATGGCTACACCTTC	CLRGGSNYGYTF
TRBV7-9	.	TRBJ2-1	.	TGTGCCAGCAGCTTAGGGAGGACCCTCTTACATGAGCAGTTCTTC	CASSLGRTLLHEQFF
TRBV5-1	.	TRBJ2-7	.	TGCGCCAGCAGCTGGGGGGACGGGGCCTACGAGCAGTACTTC	CASSWGDGAYEQYF
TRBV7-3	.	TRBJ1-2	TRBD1	TGTGCCAGCAGCTTAACGGTCACAGGGGGCCCCGGTAGTTCCGGCTACACCTTC	CASSLTVTGGPGSSGYTF
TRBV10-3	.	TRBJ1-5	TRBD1	TGTGCCATCAGCCCGAGAGGGACAGGGGAGAGCAATCAGCCCCAGCATTTT	CAISPRGTGESNQPQHF
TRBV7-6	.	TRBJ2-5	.	TGTGCCAGCAGCCCCCGGGACCAAGAGACCCAGTACTTC	CASSPRDQETQYF
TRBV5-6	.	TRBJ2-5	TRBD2	TGTGCCAGCAGCTTCTCTAGCGGAGAAGAGACCCAGTACTTC	CASSFSSGEETQYF
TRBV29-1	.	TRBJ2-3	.	TGCAGCGTGCAAAGCGGCGGGAACGGAGATACGCAGTATTTT	CSVQSGGNGDTQYF
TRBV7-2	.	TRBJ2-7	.	TGTGCCAGCAGCCCGGGATCCTACGAGCAGTACTTC	CASSPGSYEQYF
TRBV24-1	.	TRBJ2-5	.	TGTGCCACCAGTCCCCAGCCCTACAGAAACCCCCAAGAGACCCAGTACTTC	CATSPQPYRNPQETQYF
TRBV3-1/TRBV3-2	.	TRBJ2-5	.	TGTGCCAGCAGCGCCTACAGGGAACCGTTGGAGACCCAGTACTTC	CASSAYREPLETQYF
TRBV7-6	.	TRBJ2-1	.	TGTGCCAGCAGCTCTCACCTCGGGTCCTACAATGAGCAGTTCTTC	CASSSHLGSYNEQFF
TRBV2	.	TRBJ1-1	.	TGTGCCAGCAGTGAAGGGGGGCTGTACACTGAAGCTTTCTTT	CASSEGGLYTEAFF
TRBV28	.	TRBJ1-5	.	TGTGCCAGCAGTTTAATGGCCCCCAATCAGCCCCAGCATTTT	CASSLMAPNQPQHF
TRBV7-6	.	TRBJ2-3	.	TGTGCCAGCAGCTTAATCCCGGGGCCGGGGGGCACAGATACGCAGTATTTT	CASSLIPGPGGTDTQYF
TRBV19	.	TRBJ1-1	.	TGTGCCAGTAATCCTTCAGGGCCACCGGCCGCTGAAGCTTTCTTT	CASNPSGPPAAEAFF
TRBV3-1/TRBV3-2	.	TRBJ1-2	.	TGTGCCAGCAGCCAAGACGCGGCCGGCTATGGCTACACCTTC	CASSQDAAGYGYTF
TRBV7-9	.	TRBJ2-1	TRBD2	TGTGCCAGCAGCCCTTTGAGGGCGGGGGGCAACAATGAGCAGTTCTTC	CASSPLRAGGNNEQFF
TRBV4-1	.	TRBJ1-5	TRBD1	TGCGCCAGCAGCCAAGACGTAGGGACAGTCAATCAGCCCCAGCATTTT	CASSQDVGTVNQPQHF
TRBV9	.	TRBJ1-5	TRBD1	TGTGCCAGCAGCGCGACAGGGGATAGCAATCAGCCCCAGCATTTT	CASSATGDSNQPQHF
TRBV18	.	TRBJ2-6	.	TGTGCCAGCTCACCAATGGCGGGTCTCGCGGGCTCTGGGGCCAACGTCCTGACTTTC	CASSPMAGLAGSGANVLTF
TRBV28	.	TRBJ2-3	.	TGTGCCAGCCAAACAGGGCTAGGCACAGATACGCAGTATTTT	CASQTGLGTDTQYF